This T cell receptor beta chain is from a study of blood T cell repertoires in COVID-19. Study-wide context: COVID-19 samples, acute and convalescent, were from the United States, Italy and Spain. PBMCs, B-cell-depleted T cells, or T cells provided the cDNA or gDNA that made up the material.

Per the original data handling: Amplification with reference gene primers provided the estimates of nucleated cell counts. TCRdb keeps only in-frame clones here, not all; method: immunoSEQ multiplex PCR. The V and J calls and the clone size are those of that table, but D and trimming were determined from the DNA. This sample carries hundreds of thousands of clones, about four fifths of them seen once, and the ten largest clones take roughly 5%. Exposed volunteers were people who met a COVID-19 case within 2 weeks before study entry. The germline CDR1 and CDR2 sequences are LNHDA and SQIVND (reference sequence). Trimming removed 10 bases from V and 1 base from J; junction bases left unmatched: 5. CDR3 length equals 13 residues.

The clonotype was recovered from a woman in her 50s who had been exposed to COVID-19. Sequencing was done on a sample of PBMCs or T cells enriched from blood (not recorded which). The chain links TRBV19 to TRBJ2-7; 9 positions agree with TRBD1. The CDR3 reads CATAGTGSYEQYF. CDR3 in DNA: TGTGCCACCGCCGGGACAGGGTCCTACGAGCAGTACTTC.